This record looks at one TCR beta chain sequence and its context. This specimen belongs to a study of blood T cell repertoires in COVID-19. Study in general: Donors in the United States, Italy and Spain gave samples during acute or convalescent COVID-19. T cells, B-cell-depleted T cells, or PBMCs provided the cDNA or gDNA that served as material.

Germline values: CDR1 SGHVS, CDR2 FQNEAQ. The CDR3 has 16 amino acids. V lost 1 base to trimming and J lost 2 bases, with 11 bases between them. Under the authors' procedure: Reference gene primer amplification gave nucleated cell count estimates. Sequencing used immunoSEQ multiplex PCR; TCRdb keeps in-frame clones, though not all of them. The V and J calls and the clone size are those of that table, but D and trimming were determined from the DNA. The table has approximately 400,000 clones, around 89% seen once. In Cohort 3, a recovered donor had either two negative PCRs, clearance, or symptom resolution.

The sequenced sample was PBMCs or T cells enriched from blood (not recorded which). J is TRBJ1-4 and V is TRBV7-8; TRBD1 is a possible D gene (6 bases). The clonotype comes from a woman under 30 who had recovered from COVID-19. Here the CDR3 DNA reads TGTGCCAGCAGCTTAGGCCTAAGGGGGACTAATGAAAAACTGTTTTTT. Amino acid sequence: CASSLGLRGTNEKLFF. The full variable domain, its missing parts supplied by reference TRBV7-8 and TRBJ1-4, is GAGVSQSPRYKVAKRGQDVALRCDPISGHVSLFWYQQALGQGPEFLTYFQNEAQLDKSGLPSDRFFAERPEGSVSTLKIQRTQQEDSAVYLCASSLGLRGTNEKLFFGSGTQLSVL.